This T cell receptor beta chain was identified in a study of siplizumab effects on memory and regulatory T cells. Findings and caveats of the study: The study found naive T cells seemingly more diverse than memory cells and seemingly major alloresponse contributors.

Germline values: CDR1 SGHAT, CDR2 FQNNGV. Trimming left V 6 bases short and J 10 bases short, with 16 bases between. The CDR3 is 13 residues long. Only in-frame clones appear in the TCRdb table, and some are missing; sequencing was by immunoSEQ multiplex PCR. The sample holds some 100,000 clones, 85% to 95% seen once. About this clone itself: Its antigen is as yet unknown.

The specimen sequenced was Tregs sorted from blood. This sequence originates from a human donor in good health. V gene TRBV11-2 combines with J gene TRBJ2-1; D tentatively fits TRBD1 or TRBD2 (5 bases each). The CDR3 DNA reads as TGTGCCAGCAGGAGATCTGGGGGTTGGGAGCAGTTCTTC. Residues: CASRRSGGWEQFF.